A selection of T cell receptor beta chains follows, all from one sample in a study of T cell repertoires in cytomegalovirus infection. One entry per CDR3 protein results from TCRdb running MiXCR on the reads. The table includes around 350,000 distinct CDR3 sequences, roughly 18% detected once. Specimen: PBMCs. The source is a human donor in good health (CMV status not recorded). Some clones in this sample may be carry-over from other donors' samples. The CDR3 runs from the conserved cysteine through the conserved F or W. The D gene is left open where the match is weak. The size field is filled for only some rows; it gives once, few, many or a size class.

clone size	V gene	D gene	J gene	CDR3 DNA	CDR3 protein
many	TRBV19	-	TRBJ2-1	TGTGCCAGTATGTCTAATCATGAGCAGTTCTTC	CASMSNHEQFF
many	TRBV6-6	-	TRBJ2-1	TGTGCCAGCAGTTACTGGAAAGGAGTGGCTGTGGATGAGCAGTTCTTC	CASSYWKGVAVDEQFF
few	TRBV11-2	TRBD1	TRBJ2-5	TGTGCCAGCAGCTTAGGTGTACAGGGGCGCGGAGAGACCCAGTACTTC	CASSLGVQGRGETQYF
-	TRBV2	-	TRBJ2-5	TGTGCCAGCAGTGAAGGAGGGGCGGCCCAGTACTTC	CASSEGGAAQYF
once	TRBV2	-	TRBJ2-4	TGTGCCAGCAGCTTTGAATCCTCGTCGGACATTCAGTACTTC	CASSFESSSDIQYF
few	TRBV5-5	TRBD2	TRBJ2-7	TGTGCCAGCAGCACCTCAATTTCGACTAGCGGGACGATACGAGAGCAGTACTTC	CASSTSISTSGTIREQYF
many	TRBV6-1	-	TRBJ1-1	TGTGCCGACCAAAGTCTCCCGAACACTGAAGCTTTCTTT	CADQSLPNTEAFF
-	TRBV5-1	-	TRBJ1-1	TGCGCCAGCAGCTTGTGGCCCCCACAACAGGGTACCACTGAAGCTTTCTTT	CASSLWPPQQGTTEAFF
few	TRBV7-6	TRBD2	TRBJ2-1	TGTGCCAGCAGCTTCCTAGCGGAAAGCTCCTACAATGAGCAGTTCTTC	CASSFLAESSYNEQFF
many	TRBV7-2	-	TRBJ2-3	TGTGCCAGCAGCTTAGCCGGACACAGGGCTAATACGCAGTATTTT	CASSLAGHRANTQYF
many	TRBV7-9	-	TRBJ1-5	TGTGCCACCGGACGGGACAATCAGCCCCAGCATTTT	CATGRDNQPQHF
few	TRBV7-9	TRBD1	TRBJ1-2	TGTGCCAGCAGCACCCAGGGGGTGGGAGGCTACACCTTC	CASSTQGVGGYTF